This TCR beta chain came from a study of cytomegalovirus exposure and HLA in healthy donors. CDR1 and CDR2 (germline): KGHSH, LQKENI. Trimming removed 5 bases at V and 4 bases at J, with 10 bases between. This CDR3 has 13 amino acids. The primer mix had 60 Vbeta and 13 Jbeta primers. The protocol was immunoSEQ multiplex PCR, while the TCRdb copy is restricted to in-frame clones and leaves out a portion. The repertoire holds more than 140,000 clones, roughly 82% seen once, with around 5.4% in the top ten. The sample comprised PBMCs. This receptor was taken from a man aged 30-40 years in good health and CMV-seropositive. This sequence joins TRBV18 and TRBJ2-3; no clear D gene. The CDR3 coding sequence is TGTGCCAGCTCAGACCACCTAGCAGATACGCAGTATTTT. Translating gives CASSDHLADTQYF.